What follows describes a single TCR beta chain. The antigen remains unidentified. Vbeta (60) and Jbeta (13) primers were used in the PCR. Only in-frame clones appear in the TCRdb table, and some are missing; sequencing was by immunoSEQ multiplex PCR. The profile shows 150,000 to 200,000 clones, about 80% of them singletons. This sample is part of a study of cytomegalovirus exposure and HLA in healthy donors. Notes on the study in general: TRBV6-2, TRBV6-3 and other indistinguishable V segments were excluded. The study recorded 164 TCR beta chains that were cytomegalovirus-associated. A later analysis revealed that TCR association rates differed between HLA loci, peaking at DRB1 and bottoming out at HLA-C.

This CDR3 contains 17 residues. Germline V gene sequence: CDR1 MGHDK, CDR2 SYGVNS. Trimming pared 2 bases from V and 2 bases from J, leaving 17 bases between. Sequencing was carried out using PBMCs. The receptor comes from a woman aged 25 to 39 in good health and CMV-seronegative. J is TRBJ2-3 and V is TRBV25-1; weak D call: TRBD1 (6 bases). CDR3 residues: CASSETATGIITDTQYF. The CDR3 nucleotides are TGTGCCAGCAGTGAAACAGCCACAGGGATAATCACAGATACGCAGTATTTT. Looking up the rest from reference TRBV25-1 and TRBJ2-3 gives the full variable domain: EADIYQTPRYLVIGTGKKITLECSQTMGHDKMYWYQQDPGMELHLIHYSYGVNSTEKGDLSSESTVSRIRTEHFPLTLESARPSHTSQYLCASSETATGIITDTQYFGPGTRLTVL.